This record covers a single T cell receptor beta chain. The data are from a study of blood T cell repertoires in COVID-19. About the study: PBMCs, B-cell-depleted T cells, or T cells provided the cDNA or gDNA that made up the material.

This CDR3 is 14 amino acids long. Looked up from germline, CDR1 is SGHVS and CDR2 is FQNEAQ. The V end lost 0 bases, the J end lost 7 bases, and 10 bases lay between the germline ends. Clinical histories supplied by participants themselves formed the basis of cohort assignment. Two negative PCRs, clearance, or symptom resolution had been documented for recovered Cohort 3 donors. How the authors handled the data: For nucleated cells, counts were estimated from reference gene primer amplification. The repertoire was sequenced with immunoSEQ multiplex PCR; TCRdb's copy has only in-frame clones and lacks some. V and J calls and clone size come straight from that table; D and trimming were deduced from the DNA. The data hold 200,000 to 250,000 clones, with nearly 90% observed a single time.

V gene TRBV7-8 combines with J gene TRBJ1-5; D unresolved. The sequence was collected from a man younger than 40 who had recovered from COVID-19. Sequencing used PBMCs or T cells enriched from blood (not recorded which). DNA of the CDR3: TGTGCCAGCAGCTTAGCCTCAACAAGACAGCCCCAGCATTTT. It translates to CASSLASTRQPQHF.